This T cell receptor (beta chain) comes out of a study of CD8 T cells in ankylosing spondylitis. Study-wide results and limits: In the blood and synovial fluid of reactive arthritis, some motif variants had been previously reported.

The CDR3 runs to 15 residues. CDR1 DFQATT and CDR2 SNEGSKA come from the germline V gene (reference sequence). V dropped 5 bases and J dropped 2; count of bases not matched to a gene: 5. This clonotype was found many times. Its antigen is not known. TCRdb fed the 5' RACE reads into MiXCR, producing one record per CDR3 protein. The sample contains 200,000 to 250,000 distinct CDR3 sequences, roughly a tenth of which appear only once. This TCR came from a male donor with ankylosing spondylitis or in good health (not recorded which). This chain joins TRBV20-1 and TRBJ2-3; 12 bases match TRBD2. Sequenced sample: blood, either unsorted or a sorted T cell fraction (not recorded which). The CDR3 DNA reads TGCAGTGCTCAAGGACTAGCGGGGCACACAGATACGCAGTATTTT. Protein sequence: CSAQGLAGHTDTQYF.